These T cell receptor beta chains were read from a single sample in a study of T-cell memory formation after mild COVID-19. TCRdb called the 5' RACE reads again in MiXCR, with one record for every CDR3 protein. The table records 250,000 to 300,000 distinct CDR3 sequences, 15% to 20% of them present only once. Sequences were obtained from PBMCs or a T cell subset sorted from them (not recorded which). The receptors here all came from a man between 18 and 29 years old who had mild COVID-19 (a few samples of this study predate the infection). Cell type and time point are not known. Each CDR3 is given with its conserved first and last residue. The order of the fields is D gene, clone size, J gene, V gene, CDR3 DNA, CDR3 protein. D genes are given only for firm matches. Size tells how often a clone was seen (once, few, many) or the class of an expanded clone, and some rows leave it out.

d_gene: NA
abundance: few
j_gene: TRBJ2-3
v_gene: TRBV7-9
CDR3nt: TGTGCCAGCAGCTTAGACCCCAGGAGAGACACAGATACGCAGTATTTT
CDR3aa: CASSLDPRRDTDTQYF

d_gene: NA
abundance: few
j_gene: TRBJ1-3
v_gene: TRBV20-1
CDR3nt: TGCAGTGCTAGACGAGGCTCTGGAAACACCATATATTTT
CDR3aa: CSARRGSGNTIYF

d_gene: NA
abundance: NA
j_gene: TRBJ1-3
v_gene: TRBV2
CDR3nt: TGTGCCAGCAGGAGGACAATAGGAAACACCATATATTTT
CDR3aa: CASRRTIGNTIYF

d_gene: NA
abundance: NA
j_gene: TRBJ2-1
v_gene: TRBV11-3
CDR3nt: TGTGCCAGCAGCCCAGGGGGACTTGTATCCTACAATGAGCAGTTCTTC
CDR3aa: CASSPGGLVSYNEQFF

d_gene: TRBD2
abundance: NA
j_gene: TRBJ2-1
v_gene: TRBV5-1
CDR3nt: TGCGCCAGCAGCTTGCAGCGGGGGGGCTACAATGAGCAGTTCTTC
CDR3aa: CASSLQRGGYNEQFF

d_gene: NA
abundance: few
j_gene: TRBJ1-1
v_gene: TRBV7-2
CDR3nt: TGTGCCAGCAGCTCGACAGTGGACCTCCTGTTT
CDR3aa: CASSSTVDLLF

d_gene: NA
abundance: NA
j_gene: TRBJ2-3
v_gene: TRBV15
CDR3nt: TGTGCCACCAGGGACGGCCCCCGGGCAGATACGCAGTATTTT
CDR3aa: CATRDGPRADTQYF

d_gene: NA
abundance: NA
j_gene: TRBJ1-2
v_gene: TRBV7-2
CDR3nt: TGTGCCAGCAGCCACGCTTACGGCCAAGGAGGCTATGGCTACACCTTC
CDR3aa: CASSHAYGQGGYGYTF

d_gene: NA
abundance: many
j_gene: TRBJ1-1
v_gene: TRBV20-1
CDR3nt: TGCAGTGCTAGGGGGGGGCTGAACACTGAAGCTTTCTTT
CDR3aa: CSARGGLNTEAFF

d_gene: NA
abundance: NA
j_gene: TRBJ1-1
v_gene: TRBV12-5
CDR3nt: TGTGCTAGTGGTTTGACCCGGGGAGCTTTCTTT
CDR3aa: CASGLTRGAFF

d_gene: NA
abundance: NA
j_gene: TRBJ1-1
v_gene: TRBV7-9
CDR3nt: TGTGCCAGCAGTATAGGTTGGAACACTGAAGCTTTCTTT
CDR3aa: CASSIGWNTEAFF

d_gene: NA
abundance: few
j_gene: TRBJ1-5
v_gene: TRBV5-1
CDR3nt: TGCGCCAGCAGCTTGGGGACAGCGACGGGTCAGCCCCAGCATTTT
CDR3aa: CASSLGTATGQPQHF

d_gene: TRBD2
abundance: few
j_gene: TRBJ2-3
v_gene: TRBV5-1
CDR3nt: TGCGCCAGCAGCGACGGGACTAGCGGGGGAACAGATACGCAGTATTTT
CDR3aa: CASSDGTSGGTDTQYF

d_gene: NA
abundance: NA
j_gene: TRBJ2-5
v_gene: TRBV5-1
CDR3nt: TGCGCCAGCAGCTTCTCCCCAGCGGAGACCCAGTACTTC
CDR3aa: CASSFSPAETQYF

d_gene: NA
abundance: few
j_gene: TRBJ2-7
v_gene: TRBV7-2
CDR3nt: TGTGCCAGCAGCGGCACAGCGGCCTACGAGCAGTACTTC
CDR3aa: CASSGTAAYEQYF

d_gene: NA
abundance: once
j_gene: TRBJ1-6
v_gene: TRBV3-1
CDR3nt: TGTGCCAGCAGCCTGGAGGGGGGCGGAGGTTCACCCCTCCACTTT
CDR3aa: CASSLEGGGGSPLHF

d_gene: NA
abundance: NA
j_gene: TRBJ1-1
v_gene: TRBV7-9
CDR3nt: TGTGCCAGCAGCTTAGTAGTTGGCCTGAACACTGAAGCTTTCTTT
CDR3aa: CASSLVVGLNTEAFF

d_gene: TRBD1
abundance: NA
j_gene: TRBJ1-2
v_gene: TRBV7-2
CDR3nt: TGTGCCAGCAGCTTTAACAGGGGCTACTATGGCTACACCTTC
CDR3aa: CASSFNRGYYGYTF

d_gene: NA
abundance: few
j_gene: TRBJ2-7
v_gene: TRBV11-2
CDR3nt: TGTGCCAGCAGCTTAATGCGGCAGCAGTACTTC
CDR3aa: CASSLMRQQYF

d_gene: NA
abundance: NA
j_gene: TRBJ2-7
v_gene: TRBV19
CDR3nt: TGTGCCAGTAGTACGCGGGGGCTCTCCTACGAGCAGTACTTC
CDR3aa: CASSTRGLSYEQYF

d_gene: TRBD1
abundance: NA
j_gene: TRBJ1-3
v_gene: TRBV4-1
CDR3nt: TGCGCCAGCAGCCGGGACAGGGGCGTCTCTGGAAACACCATATATTTT
CDR3aa: CASSRDRGVSGNTIYF

d_gene: TRBD1
abundance: NA
j_gene: TRBJ1-1
v_gene: TRBV28
CDR3nt: TGTGCCAGTTGGGGACAGGTGAACACTGAAGCTTTCTTT
CDR3aa: CASWGQVNTEAFF

d_gene: TRBD1
abundance: NA
j_gene: TRBJ2-3
v_gene: TRBV6-1
CDR3nt: TGTGCCAGCAGTGATCAACAGGGGATAGATACGCAGTATTTT
CDR3aa: CASSDQQGIDTQYF

d_gene: TRBD2
abundance: few
j_gene: TRBJ2-7
v_gene: TRBV20-1
CDR3nt: TGCAGTGCTAGGGGCCCGGGACTAGCGGGGATCTACGAGCAGTACTTC
CDR3aa: CSARGPGLAGIYEQYF

d_gene: TRBD2
abundance: many
j_gene: TRBJ2-7
v_gene: TRBV7-9
CDR3nt: TGTGCCAGCAGCTTTACTAGCGGGGGCTACGAGCAGTACTTC
CDR3aa: CASSFTSGGYEQYF